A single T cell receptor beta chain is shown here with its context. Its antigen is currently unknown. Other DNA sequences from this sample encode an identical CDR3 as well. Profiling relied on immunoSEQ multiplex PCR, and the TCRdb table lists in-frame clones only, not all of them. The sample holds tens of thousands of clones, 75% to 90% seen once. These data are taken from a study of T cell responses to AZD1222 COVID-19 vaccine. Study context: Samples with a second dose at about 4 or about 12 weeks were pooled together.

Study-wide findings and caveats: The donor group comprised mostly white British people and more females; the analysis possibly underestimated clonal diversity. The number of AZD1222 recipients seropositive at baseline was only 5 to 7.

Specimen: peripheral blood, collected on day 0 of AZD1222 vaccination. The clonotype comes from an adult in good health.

The CDR3 region has the DNA TGTGCCAGCGGACTGACAACAGGGGGCTCCTATAATTCACCCCTCCACTTT. Amino acid sequence: CASGLTTGGSYNSPLHF. The rearrangement links TRBV5-5 to TRBJ1-6; 8 nucleotides line up with TRBD1. Germline assignment: CDR1 SGHKS and CDR2 YYEKEE (reference sequence). V gave up 7 bases and J gave up 0 bases; unmatched junction bases: 9. The CDR3 length is 17 residues.